Sequencing of this TCR beta chain was carried out in a study of blood T cell repertoires in COVID-19. Study summary: Acute and convalescent COVID-19 samples came from the United States, Italy and Spain.

This CDR3 has 16 amino acids. Germline CDR1 is MGHDK and CDR2 is SYGVNS. Trimming removed 0 bases from V and 5 bases from J; junction bases left unmatched: 5. This table comes from immunoSEQ multiplex PCR, and its TCRdb copy is limited to in-frame clones, with some not included. This table holds approximately 100,000 clones, 80% to 90% found once. The age range of participants was about 18 to 95 years, with residence in about two dozen US areas. Two negative PCRs, clearance, or symptom resolution were required of recovered Cohort 3 donors. Material: PBMCs or T cells enriched from blood (not recorded which). This TCR came from a woman in her fifties or sixties who had recovered from COVID-19. The chain is built from TRBV25-1 and TRBJ2-1; 9 nucleotides match TRBD2. CDR3 protein: CASSEYKAGGNNEQFF. DNA for the CDR3: TGTGCCAGCAGTGAATATAAGGCGGGAGGGAACAATGAGCAGTTCTTC.